This T cell receptor (beta chain) originates from a study of shared clonotypes between healthy human individuals. Study background: In total, the donors were a couple of women and a few men aged 18 to 49.

CD45RO-negative cells were positively selected for CCR7, leaving out terminally differentiated effector memory CD45RA+ cells. HIV-negative, healthy adults without recent acute infections or vaccinations were the donors. The germline V gene has CDR1 SGHRS and CDR2 YFSETQ. CDR3 length equals 19 residues. Between the trimmed V and J ends, which lost 4 bases and 5 bases, there was a span of 31 bases. The table came from immunoSEQ multiplex PCR; TCRdb's copy has only in-frame clones and leaves some out. This sample has hundreds of thousands of clones, with 85% to 95% found just once. The receptor's source is a woman between 25 and 40 years old in good health. The sequencing input was naive CD8+ T cells sorted from blood. The chain uses TRBV5-1 and TRBJ2-7, with TRBD1 as a possible D gene (7 bases). CDR3 residues: CASSPLISQGGAGAHEQYF. CDR3 bases: TGCGCCAGCAGCCCCCTGATTTCGCAGGGGGGCGCCGGGGCTCACGAGCAGTACTTC. The full variable domain, in which reference TRBV5-1 and TRBJ2-7 provide the parts outside the CDR3, is KAGVTQTPRYLIKTRGQQVTLSCSPISGHRSVSWYQQTPGQGLQFLFEYFSETQRNKGNFPGRFSGRQFSNSRSEMNVSTLELGDSALYLCASSPLISQGGAGAHEQYFGPGTRLTVT.